These 17 T cell receptor beta chains were sequenced from one sample in a study of vaccination and CD4 T cells after COVID-19. These receptors' targets are unknown. Scientists ran DNA taken from cultured CD4+ T cells through the Oncomine TCR Beta short-read assay for sequencing. Each CDR3 protein gets one entry after TCRdb re-called the PCR reads with MiXCR. The table records around 16,000 distinct CDR3 sequences, 57% of them present only once. This sample's treatment: approximately 11-day PBMC culture with coronavirus spike peptide pools or control peptides (ViraFEST assay). Sequences were obtained from CD4+ T cells from blood, cultured in vitro. Receptor source: a human donor who had recovered from COVID-19.

A few counts support this clonotype. The chain carries TRBV19 and TRBJ1-2; D is uncertain. Trimming removed 3 bases from V and 0 bases from J, with 11 bases in between. The CDR3 length is 15 residues. Germline V gene lookup returns CDR1 LNHDA and CDR2 SQIVND (reference sequence). In nucleotides, the CDR3 is TGTGCCAGTAGTATCGGAGGGAAAGCTAACTATGGCTACACCTTC. Translated, it gives CASSIGGKANYGYTF. Complete variable domain (other parts from reference TRBV19 and TRBJ1-2): DGGITQSPKYLFRKEGQNVTLSCEQNLNHDAMYWYRQDPGQGLRLIYYSQIVNDFQKGDIAEGYSVSREKKESFPLTVTSAQKNPTAFYLCASSIGGKANYGYTFGSGTRLTVV.

This chain joins TRBV4-3 and TRBJ2-5; 10 bases align to TRBD1. This CDR3 has 16 amino acids. Germline trimming cut 4 bases from V and 4 bases from J; bases unmatched to any gene: 9. In germline, CDR1 is LGHNA, CDR2 YSLEER. CDR3 region: CASSPYGTGVGETQYF. CDR3 DNA sequence: TGCGCCAGCAGCCCTTACGGGACAGGGGTTGGAGAGACCCAGTACTTC.

The chain carries TRBV11-1 and TRBJ1-5; D not resolved. Germline V gives CDR1 SGHAT, CDR2 FQDESV (reference sequence). V was pared by 5 bases and J by 7 bases, with 15 bases between. CDR3 length: 14 amino acids. This chain's CDR3 is CASSLDGVGQPQHF. Here the CDR3 DNA reads TGTGCCAGCAGCCTGGACGGAGTAGGGCAGCCCCAGCATTTT.

The chain combines TRBV28 with TRBJ1-1; D not certain. With 6 bases removed from V and 8 bases from J, the gap between germline ends came to 13 bases. There are 12 residues in the CDR3. Germline V CDR1 and CDR2: MDHEN, SYDVKM. The CDR3 DNA reads TGTGCCAGCAGCCCCTACGGGGTAGAAGCTTTCTTT. Its protein product is CASSPYGVEAFF.

The rearrangement links TRBV27 to TRBJ1-1, with D possibly matching TRBD1 (5 bases). Germline-derived CDR1 and CDR2 are MNHEY and SMNVEV (reference sequence). This CDR3 spans 19 amino acids. V lost 6 bases and J 1 base, leaving 27 bases between the germline ends. In DNA, the CDR3 is TGTGCCAGCAGCCCTTCTCCTCCACCGGGACCTACTTCGAACACTGAAGCTTTCTTT. Residues: CASSPSPPPGPTSNTEAFF.

This clonotype was seen a handful of times. This chain joins TRBV11-2 and TRBJ1-3; no clear D. Germline-derived CDR1 and CDR2 are SGHAT and FQNNGV. V lost 0 bases and J lost 3, with 9 bases in between. The CDR3 is 15 amino acids. CDR3 loop: CASSLEAHYGNTIYF. The CDR3 DNA sequence: TGTGCCAGCAGCTTAGAGGCACACTATGGAAACACCATATATTTT.

This chain uses TRBV24-1 with TRBJ1-1; 10 bases align to TRBD1. The V gene's germline CDR1 is KGHDR and CDR2 SFDVKD. The trim removed 5 bases at V and 4 bases at J, leaving 6 bases unmatched. The CDR3 is 15 amino acids. The CDR3 protein is CATSGGTGASTEAFF. The CDR3 DNA reads TGTGCCACCAGTGGCGGGACAGGGGCTAGCACTGAAGCTTTCTTT.

The chain employs TRBV6-2 or TRBV6-3 and TRBJ1-2, with a weak D call TRBD1 (6 bases). The germline V and J ends were trimmed by 7 bases and 4 bases, with 22 bases remaining between them. This CDR3 spans 16 amino acids. Germline values: CDR1 MNHEY, CDR2 SVGEGT. Here the CDR3 DNA reads TGTGCCAGCAACAGCGCGGGACACCCAAGAGTCTATGGCTACACCTTC. Translated, it gives CASNSAGHPRVYGYTF.

This clonotype appeared a few times. The chain recombines TRBV11-3 with TRBJ2-2; D is perhaps TRBD1 or TRBD2 (5 bases each). The CDR3 covers 15 residues. The V gene's germline CDR1 is SGHNT and CDR2 YENEEA. The germline V and J ends were trimmed by 3 bases and 0 bases, with 8 bases remaining between them. CDR3 nucleotides: TGTGCCAGCAGCTTTAGGGGACCGAACACCGGGGAGCTGTTTTTT. Protein sequence: CASSFRGPNTGELFF.

The rearrangement uses TRBV27 and TRBJ1-5, with 9 bases that match TRBD1. V trimming: 11 bases; J trimming: 2 bases; junction bases outside the gene matches: 4. CDR3 length: 13 residues. CDR1 MNHEY and CDR2 SMNVEV come from the germline V gene (reference sequence). This chain's CDR3 is CAGTGRGNQPQHF. CDR3 coding DNA: TGTGCCGGGACAGGGCGCGGCAATCAGCCCCAGCATTTT.

The chain joins TRBV28 to TRBJ1-1; maybe TRBD1 (5 bases). V was cut by 5 bases and J by 4 bases, with 14 bases left in between. The CDR3 is 14 residues long. Germline V CDR1 and CDR2: MDHEN, SYDVKM. As DNA, the CDR3 is TGTGCCAGCAGTCGCGGGGGGGAAACCACTGAAGCTTTCTTT. This codes for CASSRGGETTEAFF.

This clonotype was seen once. V is TRBV20-1 and J is TRBJ2-1; 11 bases map to TRBD2. Looked up from germline, CDR1 is DFQATT and CDR2 is SNEGSKA (reference sequence). J lost 6 bases, V lost 7 bases, and 11 bases had no gene match. The CDR3 has 15 residues. The CDR3 DNA sequence: TGCAGTGGAGCGTTGACTAGCGGGAATAGCAATGAGCAGTTCTTC. It is translated as CSGALTSGNSNEQFF.

This clonotype has more than one count but fewer than ten. This chain joins TRBV10-1 and TRBJ2-5; 11 bases map to TRBD1. This CDR3 region has 13 residues. With 6 bases clipped from V and 3 bases from J, the junction kept 0 bases outside the gene matches. CDR1 WNHNN and CDR2 SYGVQD come from the germline V gene (reference sequence). For the CDR3, the DNA is TGCGCCAGCAGGGGACAGGGGGAAGAGACCCAGTACTTC. This gives the protein CASRGQGEETQYF.

The rearrangement uses TRBV20-1 and TRBJ2-3; the match to TRBD2 covers 8 bases. The CDR3 consists of 16 residues. V gave up 5 bases and J gave up 0 bases; unmatched junction bases: 10. Germline CDR1 is DFQATT and CDR2 is SNEGSKA (reference sequence). This CDR3 is CSAFTRAGASTDTQYF. The CDR3 nucleotides are TGCAGTGCTTTTACCAGAGCGGGAGCTAGCACAGATACGCAGTATTTT.

This clonotype was seen more than once but under ten times. CDR3 sequence reads: CASSLGTNYGYTF. The DNA for the CDR3 is TGTGCCAGCAGTTTGGGGACAAATTATGGCTACACCTTC. This chain uses TRBV6-2 or TRBV6-3 with TRBJ1-2; TRBD1 is a possible D gene (6 bases). CDR3 length: 13 residues. Germline values: CDR1 MNHEY, CDR2 SVGEGT. The V gene lost 4 bases and the J gene lost 5 bases, with 11 bases spanning the gap.

This chain links TRBV12-3 or TRBV12-4 with TRBJ1-2; TRBD1 might be the D (6 bases). CDR3 length: 14 residues. Trimming shortened V by 8 bases and J by 0 bases, and 13 bases separated the two germline ends. The CDR3 DNA sequence: TGTGCCAGCGGACTAGGGGGTTCTAACTATGGCTACACCTTC. It translates to CASGLGGSNYGYTF.

The chain couples TRBV6-2 or TRBV6-3 to TRBJ2-5, with 13 bases matching TRBD2. CDR1 MNHEY and CDR2 SVGEGT come from the germline V gene. The V gene end was trimmed by 6 bases and the J gene end by 9 bases; junction bases not matched to a gene: 16. CDR3 length: 17 amino acids. CDR3 loop: CASRLGLAGPPRGAQYF. CDR3 bases: TGTGCCAGCAGGTTGGGACTAGCGGGACCTCCTAGGGGGGCCCAGTACTTC.